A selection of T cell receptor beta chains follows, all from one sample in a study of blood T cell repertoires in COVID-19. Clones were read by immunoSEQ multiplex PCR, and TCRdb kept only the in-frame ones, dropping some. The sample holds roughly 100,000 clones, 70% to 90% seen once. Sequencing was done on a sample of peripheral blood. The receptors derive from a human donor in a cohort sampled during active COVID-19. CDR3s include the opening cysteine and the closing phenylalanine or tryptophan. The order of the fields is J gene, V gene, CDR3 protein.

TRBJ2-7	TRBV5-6	CASSFAETYEQYF
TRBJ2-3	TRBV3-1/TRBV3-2	CASSSGYRTDTQYF
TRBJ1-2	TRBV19	CASSTGQGPYGYTF
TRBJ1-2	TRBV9	CASSVRDYTHYGYTF
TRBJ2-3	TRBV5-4	CASSQAGTSGIDTQYF
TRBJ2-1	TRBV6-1	CASSVIRAGGSMNEQFF
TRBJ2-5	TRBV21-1	CASSTPKRRETQYF
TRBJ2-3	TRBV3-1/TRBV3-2	CASKAGGSSTDTQYF
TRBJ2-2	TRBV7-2	CASSPGLAATGELFF
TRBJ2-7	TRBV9	CASSVATSGSEQYF
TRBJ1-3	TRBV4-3	CASSQDSSENTIYF
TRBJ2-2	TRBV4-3	CASSQVPGQGAGELFF
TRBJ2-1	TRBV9	CASSVEAIPYNEQFF
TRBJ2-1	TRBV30	CAWSRLMTSGDYNEQFF
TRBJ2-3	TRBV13	CASSSRGTGGSDTQYF
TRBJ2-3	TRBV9	CASSVRGSKTDTQYF
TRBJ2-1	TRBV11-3	CASSLDGQGAQAEQFF
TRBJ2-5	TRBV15	CATSRAHQGAETQYF
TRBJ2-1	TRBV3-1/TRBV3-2	CASSQGVGGFNEQFF
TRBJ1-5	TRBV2	CASSDGGQPQHF
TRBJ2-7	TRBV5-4	CASSRSGGKSYEQYF
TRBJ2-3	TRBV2	CASSSGLPSTDTQYF
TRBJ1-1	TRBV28	CASQGGYNTEAFF
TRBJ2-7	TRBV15	CATSGRDRAFYEQYF
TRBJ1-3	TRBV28	CASSSGGTGFSIYF
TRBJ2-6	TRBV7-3	CASSLGHSGANVLTF
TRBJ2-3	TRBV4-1	CASSQREGTVGDTQYF
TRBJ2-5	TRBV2	CASSDPSGGARETQYF
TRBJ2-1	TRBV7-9	CASSGDFRDSAYNEQFF
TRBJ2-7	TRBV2	CASGRTSGPTYEQYF
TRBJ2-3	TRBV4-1	CASSNGRGLNTDTQYF
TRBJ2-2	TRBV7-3	CASRPEYSTGELFF
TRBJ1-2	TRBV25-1	CASRPTGGLNYGYTF
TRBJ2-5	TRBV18	CASSPLVVRGTGNVVETQYF
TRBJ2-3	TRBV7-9	CASSRHIAGEGTDTQYF
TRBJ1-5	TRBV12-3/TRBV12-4	CAITAIPQPQHF
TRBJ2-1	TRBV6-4	CASSDSYGSYNEQFF
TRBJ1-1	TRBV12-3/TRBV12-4	CASSLGLLGAFF
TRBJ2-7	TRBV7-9	CASSSQTGAYEQYF
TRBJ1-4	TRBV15	CATRIFGRGNEKLFF
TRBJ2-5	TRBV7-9	CASSIQETQYF
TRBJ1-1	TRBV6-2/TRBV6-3	CASSNRGGNTEAFF
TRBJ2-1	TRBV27	CASGPRDNLYNEQFF
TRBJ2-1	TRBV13	CASSNLLAGAYNEQFF
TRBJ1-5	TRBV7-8	CASSLVRGGGQPQHF
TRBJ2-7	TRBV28	CASTPRDRGYEQYF
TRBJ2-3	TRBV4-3	CASSQDSRARGTDTQYF
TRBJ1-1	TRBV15	CATSRDLFLAFF
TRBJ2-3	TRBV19	CASSREGTSGGTDTQYF
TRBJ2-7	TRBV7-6	CASSRDRTRSYEQYF
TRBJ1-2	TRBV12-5	CASGLVPRGGYTF
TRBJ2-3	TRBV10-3	CAIRESGGPTDTQYF
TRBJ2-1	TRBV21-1	CASSKKWTGYNEQFF